These 10 T cell receptor beta chains originate from one sample sequenced in a study of CD8 T cells in Susac syndrome. A quantity of about 0.45 to 1 ug RNA underwent reverse transcription using random hexamers. TCRdb re-derived calls from the immunoSEQ multiplex PCR reads in MiXCR, one entry per CDR3 protein. The sample shows over 130,000 distinct CDR3 sequences, around 95% of them seen only once. The material sequenced was CD4+ T cells from PBMCs. These TCRs come from a human donor with Susac syndrome.

J is TRBJ1-5 and V is TRBV7-9, with 7 nucleotides matching TRBD1. With 1 base clipped from V and 4 bases from J, the junction kept 4 bases outside the gene matches. The CDR3 runs to 15 residues. CDR1 and CDR2 from the germline V gene are SEHNR and FQNEAQ (reference sequence). This CDR3 reads CASSLGQGVNQPQHF. CDR3 in DNA: TGTGCCAGCAGCTTAGGACAGGGTGTGAATCAGCCCCAGCATTTT. Based on the CDR3 plus reference TRBV7-9 and TRBJ1-5, the full variable domain is DTGVSQNPRHKITKRGQNVTFRCDPISEHNRLYWYRQTLGQGPEFLTYFQNEAQLEKSRLLSDRFSAERPKGSFSTLEIQRTEQGDSAMYLCASSLGQGVNQPQHFGDGTRLSIL.

This chain links TRBV30 with TRBJ2-1, with 10 bases identical to TRBD2. This CDR3 has 18 residues. V was clipped by 6 bases and J by 2 bases; unmatched bases: 16. Germline V gives CDR1 GTSNPN, CDR2 SVGIG (reference sequence). In DNA, the CDR3 is TGTGCCTGCCCTAAAGGAGCGGGAGGGCCAGGAACCTACAATGAGCAGTTCTTC. Its translation: CACPKGAGGPGTYNEQFF.

This sequence joins TRBV5-4 and TRBJ2-7; D assignment may be TRBD1 or TRBD2 (5 bases each). V was trimmed by 4 bases and J by 3 bases, leaving 17 bases between them. Germline CDR1 SGHNT, CDR2 YYREEE (reference sequence). The CDR3 runs 15 residues. The CDR3 is CASSPGGSGGYEQYF. The CDR3 nucleotides are TGTGCCAGCAGCCCAGGAGGTTCTGGGGGCTACGAGCAGTACTTC.

The genes are TRBV4-1 and TRBJ2-2, with a possible D match to TRBD1 (6 bases). CDR1 is MGHRA, CDR2 YSYEKL, per germline. Trimming removed 1 base from V and 6 bases from J, with 12 bases in between. This CDR3 contains 15 residues. CDR3 residues: CASSQGFRGSGELFF. CDR3 coding DNA: TGCGCCAGCAGCCAAGGGTTCAGGGGATCCGGGGAGCTGTTTTTT.

This sequence joins TRBV12-3 or TRBV12-4 and TRBJ2-1; D is unresolved. V was cut by 5 bases and J by 7 bases, with 9 bases left in between. The CDR3 covers 12 residues. CDR3 nucleotide sequence: TGTGCCAGCAGTCCTACAGTTAATGAGCAGTTCTTC. Its translation: CASSPTVNEQFF.

The chain carries TRBV12-3 or TRBV12-4 and TRBJ1-3; D is undetermined. CDR3 size: 15 residues. V lost 5 bases to trimming and J lost 0 bases, with 11 bases between them. CDR3 region: CASSPEGRSGNTIYF. CDR3 DNA sequence: TGTGCCAGCAGTCCCGAGGGCCGCTCTGGAAACACCATATATTTT.

The chain links TRBV20-1 to TRBJ2-3, with 7 bases lining up with TRBD2. This CDR3 is 15 amino acids long. V dropped 3 bases and J dropped 2; count of bases not matched to a gene: 8. Germline CDR1 DFQATT, CDR2 SNEGSKA (reference sequence). The CDR3 spells CSASAQRGPTDTQYF. DNA for the CDR3: TGCAGTGCTAGTGCCCAGCGGGGCCCCACAGATACGCAGTATTTT.

The genes are TRBV20-1 and TRBJ2-5; 9 bases line up with TRBD1. This CDR3 contains 12 residues. CDR1 and CDR2 from the germline V gene are DFQATT and SNEGSKA (reference sequence). J was trimmed by 5 bases and V by 5 bases; bases with no gene match: 3. CDR3 bases: TGCAGTGCTGACAGGGGGGATGAGACCCAGTACTTC. This sequence encodes CSADRGDETQYF.

This clonotype is a singleton in its sample. The chain uses TRBV30 and TRBJ1-2; D gene ambiguous. Looked up from germline, CDR1 is GTSNPN and CDR2 is SVGIG (reference sequence). Between the trimmed V and J ends, which lost 3 bases and 8 bases, there was a span of 13 bases. The CDR3 contains 12 residues. The CDR3 region has the DNA TGTGCCTGGAGGGACTCTCCTCGGGGCTACACCTTC. Protein: CAWRDSPRGYTF.

This clonotype was recorded only once. This chain links TRBV5-1 with TRBJ1-1; TRBD1 might be the D (5 bases). Per germline, CDR1 SGHRS and CDR2 YFSETQ. V gave up 3 bases and J gave up 1 base, with 13 bases separating them. CDR3 size: 15 residues. CDR3 nucleotide sequence: TGCGCCAGCAGCTCGATAGGGGAACGGAACACTGAAGCTTTCTTT. Protein product: CASSSIGERNTEAFF. Filled out from reference TRBV5-1 and TRBJ1-1, the complete variable domain reads KAGVTQTPRYLIKTRGQQVTLSCSPISGHRSVSWYQQTPGQGLQFLFEYFSETQRNKGNFPGRFSGRQFSNSRSEMNVSTLELGDSALYLCASSSIGERNTEAFFGQGTRLTVV.